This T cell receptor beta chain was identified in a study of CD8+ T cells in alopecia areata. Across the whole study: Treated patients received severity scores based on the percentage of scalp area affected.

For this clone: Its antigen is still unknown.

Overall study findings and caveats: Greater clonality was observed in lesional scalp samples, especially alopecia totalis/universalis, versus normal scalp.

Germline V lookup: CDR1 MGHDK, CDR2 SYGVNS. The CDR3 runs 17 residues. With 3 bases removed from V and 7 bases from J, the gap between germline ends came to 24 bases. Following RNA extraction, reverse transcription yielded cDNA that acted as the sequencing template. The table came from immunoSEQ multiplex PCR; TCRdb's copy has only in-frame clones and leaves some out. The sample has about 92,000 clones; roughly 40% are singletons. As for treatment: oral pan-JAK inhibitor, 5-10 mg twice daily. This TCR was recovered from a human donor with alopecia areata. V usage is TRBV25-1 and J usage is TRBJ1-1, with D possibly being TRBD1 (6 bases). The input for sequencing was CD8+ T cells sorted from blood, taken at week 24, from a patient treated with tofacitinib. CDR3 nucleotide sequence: TGTGCCAGCAGTGATCGGCCAGGGGAAGACGGGTTCGGTGAAGCTTTCTTT. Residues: CASSDRPGEDGFGEAFF. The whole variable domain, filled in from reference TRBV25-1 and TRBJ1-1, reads EADIYQTPRYLVIGTGKKITLECSQTMGHDKMYWYQQDPGMELHLIHYSYGVNSTEKGDLSSESTVSRIRTEHFPLTLESARPSHTSQYLCASSDRPGEDGFGEAFFGQGTRLTVV.